The following is a T cell receptor (beta chain) sequence with its context. Its target is not known. The CDR3 contains 15 residues. Trimming removed 5 bases from V and 3 bases from J; junction bases left unmatched: 6. CDR1 MNHNY and CDR2 SVGAGI come from the germline V gene (reference sequence). This specimen belongs to a study of T cell responses to AZD1222 COVID-19 vaccine. Whole-study context: Samples with a second dose at about 4 or about 12 weeks were pooled together. Broader study findings: The sample set comprised mostly white British donors with more females, and clonal diversity was possibly underestimated.

Only in-frame clones appear in the TCRdb table, and some are missing; sequencing was by immunoSEQ multiplex PCR. In the table there are about 130,000 clones, 93% of which are singletons. This material consisted of peripheral blood, taken on day 0 of AZD1222 vaccination. The rearrangement joins TRBV6-6 to TRBJ1-3; 8 nucleotides agree with TRBD1. This receptor was taken from an adult in good health. CDR3 in DNA: TGTGCCAGCAGTCTTGGACAGGGCGGTGGAAACACCATATATTTT. Protein product: CASSLGQGGGNTIYF.